This T cell receptor beta chain was sequenced during a study of blood T cell repertoires in COVID-19. Study details: COVID-19 samples from acute and convalescent phases originated in the United States, Italy and Spain.

The repertoire was sequenced with immunoSEQ multiplex PCR; TCRdb's copy has only in-frame clones and lacks some. This table holds 200,000 or so clones, about 91% found once. This clone was found a few times. J lost 3 bases, V lost 4 bases, and 13 bases had no gene match. The V gene's germline CDR1 is SGHNT and CDR2 YYREEE (reference sequence). CDR3 length: 18 amino acids. Individuals drawn from around 24 US areas were about 18 to 90 years old. Participant-given clinical history determined each cohort assignment. Sequences were obtained from PBMCs or T cells enriched from blood (not recorded which). The chain carries TRBV5-4 and TRBJ2-2, with 9 bases identical to TRBD2. The TCR originated in a woman between 40 and 50 years old with acute COVID-19. DNA of the CDR3: TGTGCCAGCAGCCAGAGCGGGGGGACCCCCTGGGACACCGGGGAGCTGTTTTTT. Translating gives CASSQSGGTPWDTGELFF.